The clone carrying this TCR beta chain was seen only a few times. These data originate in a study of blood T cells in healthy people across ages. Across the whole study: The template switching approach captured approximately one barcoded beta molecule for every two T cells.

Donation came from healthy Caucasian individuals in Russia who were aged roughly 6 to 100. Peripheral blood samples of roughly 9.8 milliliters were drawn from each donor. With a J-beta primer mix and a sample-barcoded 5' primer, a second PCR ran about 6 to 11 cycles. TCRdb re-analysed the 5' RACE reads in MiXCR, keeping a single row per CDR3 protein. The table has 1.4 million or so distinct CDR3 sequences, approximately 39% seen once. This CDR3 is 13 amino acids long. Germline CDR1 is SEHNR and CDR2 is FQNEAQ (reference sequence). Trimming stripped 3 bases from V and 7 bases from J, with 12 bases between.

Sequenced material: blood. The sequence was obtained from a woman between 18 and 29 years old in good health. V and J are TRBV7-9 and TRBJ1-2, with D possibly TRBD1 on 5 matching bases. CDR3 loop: CASSFTSGTGYTF. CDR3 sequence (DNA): TGTGCCAGCAGCTTCACCTCAGGGACTGGCTACACCTTC. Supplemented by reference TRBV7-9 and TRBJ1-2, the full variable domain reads DTGVSQNPRHKITKRGQNVTFRCDPISEHNRLYWYRQTLGQGPEFLTYFQNEAQLEKSRLLSDRFSAERPKGSFSTLEIQRTEQGDSAMYLCASSFTSGTGYTFGSGTRLTVV.